This TCR beta chain was obtained from a study of blood T cell repertoires in COVID-19. Study details: Sample material is recorded as cDNA or gDNA derived from T cells, B-cell-depleted T cells, or PBMCs.

Data came from immunoSEQ multiplex PCR; TCRdb stores just in-frame clones and leaves some out. There are tens of thousands of clones in the sample; about 86% occur only once, and 6.9% lies in the top ten. With 0 bases removed from V and 6 bases from J, the gap between germline ends came to 10 bases. The V gene's germline CDR1 is SGHRS and CDR2 YFSETQ. This CDR3 is built from 14 residues. The receptor was isolated from a man aged 50-60 years with active COVID-19. The sample taken for sequencing was peripheral blood. V gene TRBV5-1 combines with J gene TRBJ2-1; D possibly corresponds to TRBD1 (5 bases). The CDR3 DNA sequence: TGCGCCAGCAGCTTGGGGGGCCACTTCAATGAGCAGTTCTTC. Protein: CASSLGGHFNEQFF. The full variable domain, with the rest looked up from reference TRBV5-1 and TRBJ2-1, is KAGVTQTPRYLIKTRGQQVTLSCSPISGHRSVSWYQQTPGQGLQFLFEYFSETQRNKGNFPGRFSGRQFSNSRSEMNVSTLELGDSALYLCASSLGGHFNEQFFGPGTRLTVL.